These 6 T cell receptor beta chains were sequenced from one sample in a study of blood T cell repertoires in COVID-19. Measured with immunoSEQ multiplex PCR; TCRdb has only the in-frame clones, and not every one. Among roughly 230,000 clones listed, about 91% were seen once. Sequenced material: peripheral blood. These receptors were taken from a woman aged 40 to 50 who had recovered from COVID-19.

The CDR3 loop reads CASSQDTGGELFF. The CDR3 DNA reads as TGCGCCAGCAGCCAAGATACGGGAGGGGAGCTGTTTTTT. The chain uses TRBV4-3 and TRBJ2-2; D perhaps matches TRBD2 (5 bases). This CDR3 contains 13 residues. Trimming stripped 0 bases from V and 8 bases from J, with 7 bases between. The germline V gene has CDR1 LGHNA and CDR2 YSLEER.

This chain connects TRBV7-8 to TRBJ1-5, with D unclear. The CDR3 sequence is 14 residues long. Deletions cut 2 bases from V and 0 bases from J, with 5 bases between. Germline V gene data show CDR1 as SGHVS and CDR2 as FQNEAQ. The chain's CDR3 is CASSLQDSNQPQHF. CDR3 DNA: TGTGCCAGCAGCTTACAGGATAGCAATCAGCCCCAGCATTTT.

This chain links TRBV7-3 with TRBJ1-5, with 11 bases lining up with TRBD1. V lost 4 bases, J lost 6 bases, and 8 bases stayed unmatched. Germline lookup yields CDR1 SGHTA and CDR2 FQGTGA. The CDR3 is 16 amino acids. CDR3 in DNA: TGTGCCAGCAGCTACGAGGACAGGGGGCGAAGTCAGCCCCAGCATTTT. Translation gives CASSYEDRGRSQPQHF.

This chain links TRBV13 with TRBJ2-3; TRBD2 matches 8 bases. Germline V gene sequence: CDR1 PRHDT, CDR2 FYEKMQ (reference sequence). V shed 1 base, J shed 6 bases, and the junction held 9 bases outside the gene matches. The CDR3 sequence is 16 residues long. The DNA of the CDR3 is TGTGCCAGCAGCTTAGCGGGGGGGCCCTCGGGCGATACGCAGTATTTT. This encodes CASSLAGGPSGDTQYF.

This chain uses TRBV10-3 with TRBJ1-2, with 7 positions matching TRBD1. The CDR3 has 14 residues. With 6 bases clipped from V and 0 bases from J, the junction kept 4 bases outside the gene matches. The V gene's germline CDR1 is ENHRY and CDR2 SYGVKD. CDR3 sequence (DNA): TGTGCCATCAGATGGACAGGCACTAACTATGGCTACACCTTC. Translated: CAIRWTGTNYGYTF.

The chain carries TRBV10-3 and TRBJ2-2; 8 nucleotides line up with TRBD1. Per germline, CDR1 ENHRY and CDR2 SYGVKD. V dropped 11 bases and J dropped 4; count of bases not matched to a gene: 3. The CDR3 is 12 residues long. The CDR3 DNA is TGTGCCGCCGACAGGGGCACCGGGGAGCTGTTTTTT. The encoded protein is CAADRGTGELFF.